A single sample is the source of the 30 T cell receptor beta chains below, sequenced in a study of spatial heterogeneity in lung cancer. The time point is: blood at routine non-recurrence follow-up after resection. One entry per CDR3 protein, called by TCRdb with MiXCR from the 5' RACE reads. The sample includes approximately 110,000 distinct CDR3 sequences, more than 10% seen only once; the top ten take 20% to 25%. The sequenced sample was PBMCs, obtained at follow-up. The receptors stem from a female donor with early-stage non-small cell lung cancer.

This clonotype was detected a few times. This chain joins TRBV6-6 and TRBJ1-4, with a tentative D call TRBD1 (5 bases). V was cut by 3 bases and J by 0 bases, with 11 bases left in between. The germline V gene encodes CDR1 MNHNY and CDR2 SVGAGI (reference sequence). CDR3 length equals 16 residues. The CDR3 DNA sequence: TGTGCCAGCAGTTATGGCAGGGATGCAACTAATGAAAAACTGTTTTTT. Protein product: CASSYGRDATNEKLFF.

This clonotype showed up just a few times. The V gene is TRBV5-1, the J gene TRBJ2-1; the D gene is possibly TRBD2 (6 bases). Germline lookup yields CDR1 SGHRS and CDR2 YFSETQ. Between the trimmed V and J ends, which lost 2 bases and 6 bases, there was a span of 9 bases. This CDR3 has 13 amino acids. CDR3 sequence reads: CASSFGGPNEQFF. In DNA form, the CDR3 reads TGCGCCAGCAGCTTCGGGGGACCCAATGAGCAGTTCTTC.

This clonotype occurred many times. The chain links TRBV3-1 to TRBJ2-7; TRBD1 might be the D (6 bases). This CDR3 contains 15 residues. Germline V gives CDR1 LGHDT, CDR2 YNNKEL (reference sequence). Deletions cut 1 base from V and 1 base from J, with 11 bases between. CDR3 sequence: CASSQGPGESYEQYV. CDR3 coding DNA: TGTGCCAGCAGCCAAGGGCCAGGGGAATCCTACGAGCAGTACGTC.

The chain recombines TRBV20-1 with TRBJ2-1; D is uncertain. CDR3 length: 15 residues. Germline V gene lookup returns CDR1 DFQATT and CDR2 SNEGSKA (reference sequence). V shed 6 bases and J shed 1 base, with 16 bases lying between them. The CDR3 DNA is TGCAGTGCAAAAAATAGCTTTAGGTCCTACAATGAGCAGTTCTTC. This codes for CSAKNSFRSYNEQFF.

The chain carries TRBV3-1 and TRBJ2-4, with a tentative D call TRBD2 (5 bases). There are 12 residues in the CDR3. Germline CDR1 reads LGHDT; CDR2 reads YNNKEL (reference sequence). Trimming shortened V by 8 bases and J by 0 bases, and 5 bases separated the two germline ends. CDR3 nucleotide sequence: TGTGCCAGCGGACTAGCCAAAAACATTCAGTACTTC. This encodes CASGLAKNIQYF.

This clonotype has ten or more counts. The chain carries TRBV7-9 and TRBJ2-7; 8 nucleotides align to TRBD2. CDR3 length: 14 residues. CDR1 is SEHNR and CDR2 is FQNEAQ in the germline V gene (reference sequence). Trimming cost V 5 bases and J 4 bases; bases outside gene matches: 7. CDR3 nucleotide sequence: TGTGCCAGCAGCCCCACCCGCGGGAGGTACGAGCAGTACTTC. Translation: CASSPTRGRYEQYF.

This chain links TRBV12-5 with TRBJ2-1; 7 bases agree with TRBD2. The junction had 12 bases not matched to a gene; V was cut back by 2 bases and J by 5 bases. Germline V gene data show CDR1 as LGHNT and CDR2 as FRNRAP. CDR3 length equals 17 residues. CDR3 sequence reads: CASGLPTPRTRDNEQFF. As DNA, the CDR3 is TGTGCTAGTGGTTTGCCCACGCCCCGGACTAGGGACAATGAGCAGTTCTTC. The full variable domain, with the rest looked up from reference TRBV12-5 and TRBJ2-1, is DARVTQTPRHKVTEMGQEVTMRCQPILGHNTVFWYRQTMMQGLELLAYFRNRAPLDDSGMPKDRFSAEMPDATLATLKIQPSEPRDSAVYFCASGLPTPRTRDNEQFFGPGTRLTVL.

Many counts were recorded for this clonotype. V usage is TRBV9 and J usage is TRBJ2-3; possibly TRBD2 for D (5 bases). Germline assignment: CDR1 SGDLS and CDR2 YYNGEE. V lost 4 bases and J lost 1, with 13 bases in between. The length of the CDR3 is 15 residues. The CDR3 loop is CASSLGLRGTDTQYF. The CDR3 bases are TGTGCCAGCAGCTTAGGACTGCGGGGCACAGATACGCAGTATTTT.

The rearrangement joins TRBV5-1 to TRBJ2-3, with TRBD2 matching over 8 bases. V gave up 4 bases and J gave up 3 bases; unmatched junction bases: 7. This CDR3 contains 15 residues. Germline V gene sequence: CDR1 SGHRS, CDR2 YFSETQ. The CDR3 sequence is CASSPWSGRTDTQYF. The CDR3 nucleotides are TGCGCCAGCAGCCCTTGGAGCGGGAGAACAGATACGCAGTATTTT.

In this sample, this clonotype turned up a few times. The CDR3 region has the DNA TGTGCCAGCAGCTTAACGTCTATCAATGAGCAGTTCTTC. Its translation is CASSLTSINEQFF. The chain recombines TRBV7-3 with TRBJ2-1, with D unclear. The germline V gene encodes CDR1 SGHTA and CDR2 FQGTGA. V lost 0 bases and J 6 bases, leaving 6 bases between the germline ends. The length of the CDR3 is 13 residues.

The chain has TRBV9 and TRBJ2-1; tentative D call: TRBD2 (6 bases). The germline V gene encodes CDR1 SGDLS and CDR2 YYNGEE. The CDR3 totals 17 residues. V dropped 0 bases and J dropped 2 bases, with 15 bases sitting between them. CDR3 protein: CASSVVGLAHTYNEQFF. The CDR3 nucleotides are TGTGCCAGCAGCGTAGTTGGGCTAGCGCATACCTACAATGAGCAGTTCTTC.

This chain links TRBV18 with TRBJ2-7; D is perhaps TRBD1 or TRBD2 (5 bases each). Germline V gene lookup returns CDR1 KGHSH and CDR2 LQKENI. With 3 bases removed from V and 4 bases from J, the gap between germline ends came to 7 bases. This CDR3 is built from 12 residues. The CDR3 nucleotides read TGTGCCAGCTCACCGGGGGTATACGAGCAGTACTTC. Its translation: CASSPGVYEQYF.

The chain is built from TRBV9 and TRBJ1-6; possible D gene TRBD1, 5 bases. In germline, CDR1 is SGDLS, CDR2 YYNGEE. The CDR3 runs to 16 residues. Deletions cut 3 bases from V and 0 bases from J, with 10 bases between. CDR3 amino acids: CASSARDGSYNSPLHF. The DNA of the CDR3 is TGTGCCAGCAGCGCCCGGGACGGCTCCTATAATTCACCCCTCCACTTT.

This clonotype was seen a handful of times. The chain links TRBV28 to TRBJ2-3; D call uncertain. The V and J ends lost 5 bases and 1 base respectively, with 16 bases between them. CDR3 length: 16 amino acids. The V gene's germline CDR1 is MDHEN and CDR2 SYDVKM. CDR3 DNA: TGTGCCAGCAGTACAAACACCTGGCGCGGCACAGATACGCAGTATTTT. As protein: CASSTNTWRGTDTQYF.

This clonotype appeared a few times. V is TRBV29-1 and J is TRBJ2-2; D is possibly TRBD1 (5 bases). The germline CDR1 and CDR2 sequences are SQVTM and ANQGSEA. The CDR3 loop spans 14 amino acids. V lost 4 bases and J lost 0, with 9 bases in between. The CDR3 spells CSVVYRPNTGELFF. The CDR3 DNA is TGCAGCGTTGTTTACAGGCCGAACACCGGGGAGCTGTTTTTT.

The CDR3 is CATSLGQNTDTQYF. In DNA, the CDR3 is TGTGCCACCAGTTTGGGACAGAACACAGATACGCAGTATTTT. The V gene is TRBV24-1, the J gene TRBJ2-3; 7 bases match TRBD1. CDR1 is KGHDR and CDR2 is SFDVKD in the germline V gene. The CDR3 length is 14 residues. Trimming at V came to 6 bases and at J to 2 bases, leaving 4 bases not matched to a gene.

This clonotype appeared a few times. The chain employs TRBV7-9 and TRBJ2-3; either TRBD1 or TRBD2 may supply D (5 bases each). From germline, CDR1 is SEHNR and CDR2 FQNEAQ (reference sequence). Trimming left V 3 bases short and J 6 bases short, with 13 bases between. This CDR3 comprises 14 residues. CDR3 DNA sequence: TGTGCCAGCAGCTTTGGGGGAGAACGGGATACGCAGTATTTT. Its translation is CASSFGGERDTQYF.

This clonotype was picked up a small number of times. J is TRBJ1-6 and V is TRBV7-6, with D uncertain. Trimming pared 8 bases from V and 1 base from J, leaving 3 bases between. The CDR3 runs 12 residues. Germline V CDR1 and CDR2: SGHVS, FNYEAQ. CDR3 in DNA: TGTGCCAGCGCTTCCTATAATTCACCCCTCCACTTT. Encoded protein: CASASYNSPLHF.

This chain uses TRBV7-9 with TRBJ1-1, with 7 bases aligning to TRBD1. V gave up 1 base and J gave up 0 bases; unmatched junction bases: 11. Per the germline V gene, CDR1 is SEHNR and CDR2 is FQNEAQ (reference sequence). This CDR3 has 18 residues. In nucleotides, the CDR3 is TGTGCCAGCAGCTTAGAGGCCCTTGGACAGGCACTGAACACTGAAGCTTTCTTT. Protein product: CASSLEALGQALNTEAFF.

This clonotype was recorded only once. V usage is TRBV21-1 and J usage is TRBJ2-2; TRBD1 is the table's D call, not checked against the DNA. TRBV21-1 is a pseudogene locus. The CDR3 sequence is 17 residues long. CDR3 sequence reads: CASSRYRQGSNTGELFF. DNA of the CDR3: TGTGCCAGCAGCAGATACCGACAGGGGTCAAACACCGGGGAGCTGTTTTTT.

DNA of the CDR3: TGCAGTGCTAGAGATAGTGGACGCATTTTAAATGAAAAACTGTTTTTT. It specifies CSARDSGRILNEKLFF. This rearrangement joins TRBV20-1 to TRBJ1-4; no reliable D call. The CDR3 consists of 16 residues. The ends were cut back, 0 bases at V and 5 bases at J, with 16 bases in the middle. Germline CDR1 and CDR2: DFQATT and SNEGSKA (reference sequence).

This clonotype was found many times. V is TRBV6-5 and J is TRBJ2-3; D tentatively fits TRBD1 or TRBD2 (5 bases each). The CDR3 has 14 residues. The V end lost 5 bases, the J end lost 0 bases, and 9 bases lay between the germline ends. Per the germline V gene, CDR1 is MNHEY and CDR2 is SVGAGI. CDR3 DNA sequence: TGTGCCAGCAGTCGGGACGGTAGCACAGATACGCAGTATTTT. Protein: CASSRDGSTDTQYF.

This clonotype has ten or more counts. The CDR3: CASSRLAGDNEQFF. CDR3 nucleotide sequence: TGCGCCAGCAGCCGATTAGCGGGGGACAATGAGCAGTTCTTC. The chain uses TRBV5-1 and TRBJ2-1, with TRBD2 matching 9 bases. V was pared by 4 bases and J by 5 bases, with 4 bases of the junction left unmatched. From germline, CDR1 is SGHRS and CDR2 YFSETQ. The CDR3 spans 14 residues.

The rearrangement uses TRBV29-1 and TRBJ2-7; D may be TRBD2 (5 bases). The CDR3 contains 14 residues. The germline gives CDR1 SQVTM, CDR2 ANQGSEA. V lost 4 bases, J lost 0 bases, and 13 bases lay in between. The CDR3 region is CSVVRGLSSYEQYF. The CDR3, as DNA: TGCAGCGTTGTCCGCGGGCTGAGCTCCTACGAGCAGTACTTC.

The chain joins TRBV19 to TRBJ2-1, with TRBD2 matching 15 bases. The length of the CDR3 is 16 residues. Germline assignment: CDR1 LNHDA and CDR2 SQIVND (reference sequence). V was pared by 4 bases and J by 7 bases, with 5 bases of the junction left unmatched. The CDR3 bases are TGTGCCAGTAGTAGAGGACTAGCGGGAGGGAGGAATGAGCAGTTCTTC. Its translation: CASSRGLAGGRNEQFF.

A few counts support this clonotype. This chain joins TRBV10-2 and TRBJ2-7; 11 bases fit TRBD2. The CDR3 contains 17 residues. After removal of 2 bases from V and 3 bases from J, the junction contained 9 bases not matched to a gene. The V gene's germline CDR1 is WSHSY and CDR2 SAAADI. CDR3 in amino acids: CASSEGRTSGYNYEQYF. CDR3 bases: TGCGCCAGCAGTGAGGGACGGACTAGCGGGTACAACTACGAGCAGTACTTC.

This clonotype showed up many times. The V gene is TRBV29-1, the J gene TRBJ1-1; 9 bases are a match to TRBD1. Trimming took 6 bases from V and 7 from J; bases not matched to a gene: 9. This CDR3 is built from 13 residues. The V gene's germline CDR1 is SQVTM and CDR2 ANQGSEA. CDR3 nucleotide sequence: TGCAGCGTCACCGGGACAGGGAATTTTGAAGCTTTCTTT. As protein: CSVTGTGNFEAFF.

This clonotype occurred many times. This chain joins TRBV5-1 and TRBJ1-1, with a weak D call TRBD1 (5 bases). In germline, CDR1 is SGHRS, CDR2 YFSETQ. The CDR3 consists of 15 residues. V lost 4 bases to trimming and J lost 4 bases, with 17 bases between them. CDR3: CASSAMTDSGTEAFF. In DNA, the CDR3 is TGCGCCAGCAGCGCGATGACAGACTCGGGCACTGAAGCTTTCTTT.

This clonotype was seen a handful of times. CDR3 nucleotide sequence: TGCGCCAGCAGTGATCCTAGCGGAACCACAGATACGCAGTATTTT. Translated: CASSDPSGTTDTQYF. The chain carries TRBV10-2 and TRBJ2-3; TRBD2 matches at 7 bases. The CDR3 runs 15 residues. V lost 3 bases, J lost 2 bases, and 5 bases stayed unmatched. Germline V CDR1 and CDR2: WSHSY, SAAADI.

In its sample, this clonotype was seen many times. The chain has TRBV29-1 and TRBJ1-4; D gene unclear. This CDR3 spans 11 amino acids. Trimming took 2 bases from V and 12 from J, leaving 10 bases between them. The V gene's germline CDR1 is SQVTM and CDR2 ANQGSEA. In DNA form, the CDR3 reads TGCAGCGTTGAATTGTATACTGAACTGTTTTTT. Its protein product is CSVELYTELFF. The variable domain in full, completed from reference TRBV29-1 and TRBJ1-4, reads SAVISQKPSRDICQRGTSLTIQCQVDSQVTMMFWYRQQPGQSLTLIATANQGSEATYESGFVIDKFPISRPNLTFSTLTVSNMSPEDSSIYLCSVELYTELFFGSGTQLSVL.